The present T cell receptor (beta chain) was sequenced within a study of blood T cell repertoires in COVID-19. At the level of the study: Sites in the United States, Italy and Spain provided acute and convalescent COVID-19 samples.

Assay: immunoSEQ multiplex PCR; the TCRdb copy retains only in-frame clones and omits some. The sample shows over 90,000 clones, roughly nine tenths of them seen only once. The CDR3 extends over 18 amino acids. Germline values: CDR1 SGHKS, CDR2 YYEKEE (reference sequence). After removal of 3 bases from V and 1 base from J, the junction contained 8 bases not matched to a gene. The sequence was collected from a man in his fifties in a cohort sampled during active COVID-19. Material for sequencing was peripheral blood. The V gene is TRBV5-5, the J gene TRBJ2-6; 9 nucleotides line up with TRBD1. The CDR3 is CASSSLGQGLSGANVLTF. As DNA, the CDR3 is TGTGCCAGCAGCTCGCTGGGACAGGGCTTATCTGGGGCCAACGTCCTGACTTTC.